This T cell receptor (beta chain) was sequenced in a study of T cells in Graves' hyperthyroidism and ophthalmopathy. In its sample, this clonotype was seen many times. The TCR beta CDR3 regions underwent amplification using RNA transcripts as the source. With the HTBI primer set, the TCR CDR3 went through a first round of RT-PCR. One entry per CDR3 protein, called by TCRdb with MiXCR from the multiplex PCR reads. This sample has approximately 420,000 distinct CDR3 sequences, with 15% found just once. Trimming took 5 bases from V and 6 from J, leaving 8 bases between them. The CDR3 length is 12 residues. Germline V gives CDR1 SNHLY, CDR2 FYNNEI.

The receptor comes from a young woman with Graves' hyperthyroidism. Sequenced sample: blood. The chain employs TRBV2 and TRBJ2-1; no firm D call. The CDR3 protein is CASSFVPNEQFF. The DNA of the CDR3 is TGTGCCAGCAGTTTCGTCCCCAATGAGCAGTTCTTC. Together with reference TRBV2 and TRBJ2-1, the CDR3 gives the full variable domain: EPEVTQTPSHQVTQMGQEVILRCVPISNHLYFYWYRQILGQKVEFLVSFYNNEISEKSEIFDDQFSVERPDGSNFTLKIRSTKLEDSAMYFCASSFVPNEQFFGPGTRLTVL.